This T cell receptor (beta chain) was documented in a study of T-cell memory formation after mild COVID-19. Whole-study results and caveats: CM and EM subsets held most contracting CD4+ clones; EMRA held CD8+ ones. The SARS-CoV-2 specificity of second-wave clones reaching peak at day 37 remained unverified. Pre-infection memory contained some responding clones, which suggested that cross-reactive memory had joined.

Via MiXCR, TCRdb re-called the 5' RACE reads, giving one row per CDR3 protein. Of hundreds of thousands of distinct CDR3 sequences in the sample, roughly 22% were seen once. This CDR3 is 14 amino acids long. Trimming cost V 1 base and J 3 bases, with 9 bases left between them. Germline-derived CDR1 and CDR2 are LNHDA and SQIVND (reference sequence). Concerning this clonotype itself: Antigen: not known.

The sample consisted of PBMCs or a T cell subset sorted from them (not recorded which). The receptor's source is an adult woman who had mild COVID-19 (a few samples of this study predate the infection). Cell type and time point are not known. V and J are TRBV19 and TRBJ1-1; D gene unclear. The CDR3 DNA follows: TGTGCCAGTAGTATAGTAGGCATTCACACTGAAGCTTTCTTT. Translating gives CASSIVGIHTEAFF. The whole variable domain, filled in from reference TRBV19 and TRBJ1-1, reads DGGITQSPKYLFRKEGQNVTLSCEQNLNHDAMYWYRQDPGQGLRLIYYSQIVNDFQKGDIAEGYSVSREKKESFPLTVTSAQKNPTAFYLCASSIVGIHTEAFFGQGTRLTVV.